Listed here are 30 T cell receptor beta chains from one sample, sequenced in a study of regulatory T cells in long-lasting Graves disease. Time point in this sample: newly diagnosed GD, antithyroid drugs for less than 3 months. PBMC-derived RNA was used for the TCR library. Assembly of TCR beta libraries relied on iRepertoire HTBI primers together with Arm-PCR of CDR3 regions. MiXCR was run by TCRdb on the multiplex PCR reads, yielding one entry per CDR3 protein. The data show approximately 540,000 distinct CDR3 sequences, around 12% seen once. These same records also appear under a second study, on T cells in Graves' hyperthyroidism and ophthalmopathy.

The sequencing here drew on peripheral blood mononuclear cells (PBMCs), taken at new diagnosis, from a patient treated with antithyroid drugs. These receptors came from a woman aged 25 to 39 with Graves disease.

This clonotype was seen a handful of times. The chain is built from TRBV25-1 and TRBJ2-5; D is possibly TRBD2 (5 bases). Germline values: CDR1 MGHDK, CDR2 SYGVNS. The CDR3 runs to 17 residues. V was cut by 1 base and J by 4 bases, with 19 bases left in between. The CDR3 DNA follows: TGTGCCAGCAGTGAATTACTCGGAGTGTCAGGAGGAGAGACCCAGTACTTC. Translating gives CASSELLGVSGGETQYF.

CDR3 bases: TGTGCCAGCAGTGGCCTAGCGGACCAAGAGACCCAGTACTTC. As protein: CASSGLADQETQYF. The rearrangement links TRBV25-1 to TRBJ2-5; the match to TRBD2 covers 7 bases. Looked up from germline, CDR1 is MGHDK and CDR2 is SYGVNS. V was pared by 4 bases and J by 0 bases, with 2 bases of the junction left unmatched. This CDR3 contains 14 residues.

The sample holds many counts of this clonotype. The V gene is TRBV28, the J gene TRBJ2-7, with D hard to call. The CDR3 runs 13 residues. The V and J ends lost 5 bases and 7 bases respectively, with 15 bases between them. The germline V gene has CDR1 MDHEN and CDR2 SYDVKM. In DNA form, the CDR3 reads TGTGCCAGCAGTCTCAACCCCAGTACGGAGCAGTACTTC. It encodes CASSLNPSTEQYF. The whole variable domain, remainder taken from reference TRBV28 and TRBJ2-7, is DVKVTQSSRYLVKRTGEKVFLECVQDMDHENMFWYRQDPGLGLRLIYFSYDVKMKEKGDIPEGYSVSREKKERFSLILESASTNQTSMYLCASSLNPSTEQYFGPGTRLTVT.

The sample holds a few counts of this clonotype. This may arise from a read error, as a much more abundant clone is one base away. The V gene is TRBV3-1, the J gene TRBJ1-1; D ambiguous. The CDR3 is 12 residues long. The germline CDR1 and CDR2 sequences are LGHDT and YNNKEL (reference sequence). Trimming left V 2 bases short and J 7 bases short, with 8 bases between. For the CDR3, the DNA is TGTGCCAGCAGCCAACTCGGCATTGAAGCTTTCTTT. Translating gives CASSQLGIEAFF.

The CDR3 sequence: CASSHPRPLGGETQYF. CDR3 DNA: TGCGCCAGCAGCCACCCGCGACCCCTCGGAGGAGAGACCCAGTACTTC. The rearrangement joins TRBV4-1 to TRBJ2-5; D is possibly TRBD2 (5 bases). V lost 3 bases and J lost 4, with 18 bases in between. Germline V gene sequence: CDR1 MGHRA, CDR2 YSYEKL. The CDR3 totals 16 residues.

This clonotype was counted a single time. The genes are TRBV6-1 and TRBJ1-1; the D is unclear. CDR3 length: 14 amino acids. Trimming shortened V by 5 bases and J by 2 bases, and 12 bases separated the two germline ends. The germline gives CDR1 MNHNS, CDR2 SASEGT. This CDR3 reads CASSRNTLNTEAFF. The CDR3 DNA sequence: TGTGCCAGCAGTCGTAATACACTAAACACTGAAGCTTTCTTT.

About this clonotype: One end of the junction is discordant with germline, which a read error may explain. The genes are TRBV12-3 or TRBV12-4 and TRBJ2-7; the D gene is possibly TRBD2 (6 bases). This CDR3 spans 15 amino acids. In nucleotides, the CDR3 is TGTACCAGCAGTCCCGGGAGTTTCTACTCCTACGAGCAGTACTTC. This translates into CTSSPGSFYSYEQYF.

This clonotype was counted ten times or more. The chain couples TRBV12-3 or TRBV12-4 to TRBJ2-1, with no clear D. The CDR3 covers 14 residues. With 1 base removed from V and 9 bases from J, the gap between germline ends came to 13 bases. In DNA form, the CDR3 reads TGTGCCAGCAGTTTAGATAGTGACGGATTTGAGCAGTTCTTC. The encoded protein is CASSLDSDGFEQFF.

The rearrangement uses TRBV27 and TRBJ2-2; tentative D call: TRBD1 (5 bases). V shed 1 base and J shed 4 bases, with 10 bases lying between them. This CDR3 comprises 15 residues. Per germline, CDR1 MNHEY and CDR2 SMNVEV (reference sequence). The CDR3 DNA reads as TGTGCCAGCAGTTTATATAGGGGCAGCACCGGGGAGCTGTTTTTT. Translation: CASSLYRGSTGELFF.

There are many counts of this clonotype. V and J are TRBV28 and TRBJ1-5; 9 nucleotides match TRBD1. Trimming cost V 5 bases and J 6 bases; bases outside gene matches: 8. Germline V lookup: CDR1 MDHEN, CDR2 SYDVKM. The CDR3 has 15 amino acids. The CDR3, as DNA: TGTGCCAGCAGTCCTACCAAACAGGGGGCTCAGCCCCAGCATTTT. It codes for CASSPTKQGAQPQHF. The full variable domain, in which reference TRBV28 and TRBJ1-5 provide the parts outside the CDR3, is DVKVTQSSRYLVKRTGEKVFLECVQDMDHENMFWYRQDPGLGLRLIYFSYDVKMKEKGDIPEGYSVSREKKERFSLILESASTNQTSMYLCASSPTKQGAQPQHFGDGTRLSIL.

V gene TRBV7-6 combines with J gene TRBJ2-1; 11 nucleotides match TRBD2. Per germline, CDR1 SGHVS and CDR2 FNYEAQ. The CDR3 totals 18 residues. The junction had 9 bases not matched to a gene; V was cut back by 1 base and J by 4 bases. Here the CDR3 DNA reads TGTGCCAGCAGCTTAGTAGGGACTAGCGGTAACCTATACAATGAGCAGTTCTTC. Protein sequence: CASSLVGTSGNLYNEQFF.

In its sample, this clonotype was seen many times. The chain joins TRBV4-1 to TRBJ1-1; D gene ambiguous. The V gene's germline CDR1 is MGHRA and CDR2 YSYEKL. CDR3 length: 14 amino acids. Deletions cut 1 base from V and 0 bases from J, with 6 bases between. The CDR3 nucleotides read TGCGCCAGCAGCCAAGTGGGCCTGAACACTGAAGCTTTCTTT. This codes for CASSQVGLNTEAFF.

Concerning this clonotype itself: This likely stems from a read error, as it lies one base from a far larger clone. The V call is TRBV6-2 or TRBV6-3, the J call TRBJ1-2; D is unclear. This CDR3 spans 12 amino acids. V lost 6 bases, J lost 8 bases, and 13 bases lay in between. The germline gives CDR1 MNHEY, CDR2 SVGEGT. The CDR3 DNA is TGTGCCAGCAGACGGGGAGGAGAGGGCTACACCTTC. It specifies CASRRGGEGYTF.

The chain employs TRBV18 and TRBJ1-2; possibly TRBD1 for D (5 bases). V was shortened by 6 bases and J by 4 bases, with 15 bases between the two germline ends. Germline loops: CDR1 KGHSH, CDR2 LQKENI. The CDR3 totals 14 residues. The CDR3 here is CASSQGRGVYGYTF. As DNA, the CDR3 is TGTGCCAGCTCCCAAGGTAGGGGAGTCTATGGCTACACCTTC.

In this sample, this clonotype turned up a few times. The CDR3 sequence is CATSDTTSGKLYNEQFF. The CDR3 region has the DNA TGTGCCACCAGTGATACTACTAGCGGCAAGCTCTACAATGAGCAGTTCTTC. The chain has TRBV24-1 and TRBJ2-1; 8 nucleotides match TRBD2. V lost 3 bases and J lost 3; bases outside the gene matches: 9. The CDR3 runs to 17 residues. The germline gives CDR1 KGHDR, CDR2 SFDVKD.

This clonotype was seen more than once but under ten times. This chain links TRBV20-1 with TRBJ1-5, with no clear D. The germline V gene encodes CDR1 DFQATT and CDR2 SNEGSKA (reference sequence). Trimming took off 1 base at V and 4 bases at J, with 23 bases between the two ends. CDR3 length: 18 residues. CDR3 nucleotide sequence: TGCAGTGCTAGAGCCCAAACAGACCAAATACGTAGGAATCAGCCCCAGCATTTT. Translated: CSARAQTDQIRRNQPQHF.

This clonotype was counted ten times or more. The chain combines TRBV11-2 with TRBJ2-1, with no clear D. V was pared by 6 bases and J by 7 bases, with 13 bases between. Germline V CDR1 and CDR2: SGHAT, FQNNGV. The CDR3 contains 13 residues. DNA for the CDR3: TGTGCCAGCAGACGACCGCCACGGAATGAGCAGTTCTTC. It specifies CASRRPPRNEQFF.

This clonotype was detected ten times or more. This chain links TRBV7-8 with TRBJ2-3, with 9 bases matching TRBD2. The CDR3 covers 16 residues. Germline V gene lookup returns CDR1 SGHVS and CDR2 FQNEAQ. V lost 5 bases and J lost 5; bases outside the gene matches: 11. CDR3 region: CASSPWLAGSRDTQYF. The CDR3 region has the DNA TGTGCCAGCAGCCCCTGGCTAGCGGGATCACGAGATACGCAGTATTTT.

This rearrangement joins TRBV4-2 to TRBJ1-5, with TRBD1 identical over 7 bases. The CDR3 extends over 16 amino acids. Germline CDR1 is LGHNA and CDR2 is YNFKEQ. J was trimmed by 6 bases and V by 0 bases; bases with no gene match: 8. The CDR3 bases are TGTGCCAGCAGCCAAGATACGGCAGGGGGAAGTCAGCCCCAGCATTTT. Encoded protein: CASSQDTAGGSQPQHF.

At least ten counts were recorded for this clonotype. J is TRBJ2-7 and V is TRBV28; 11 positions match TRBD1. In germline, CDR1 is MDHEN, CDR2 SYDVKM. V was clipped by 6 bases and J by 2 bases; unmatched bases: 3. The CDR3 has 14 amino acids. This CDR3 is CASSTGQGAYEQYF. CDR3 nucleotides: TGTGCCAGCAGCACGGGACAGGGGGCCTACGAGCAGTACTTC.

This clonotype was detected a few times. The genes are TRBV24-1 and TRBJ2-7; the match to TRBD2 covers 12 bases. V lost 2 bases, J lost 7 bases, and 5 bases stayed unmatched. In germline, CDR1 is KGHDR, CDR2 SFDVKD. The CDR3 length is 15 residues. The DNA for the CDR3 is TGTGCCACCAGTGATTCTCTAGCGGGAGGGTTAGAGCAGTACTTC. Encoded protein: CATSDSLAGGLEQYF.

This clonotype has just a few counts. CDR3 protein: CATRYPQGLSDTQYF. The CDR3 DNA reads as TGTGCCACCCGCTATCCACAGGGTCTTTCAGATACGCAGTATTTT. The V gene is TRBV10-3, the J gene TRBJ2-3; weak D call: TRBD1 (6 bases). Germline CDR1 reads ENHRY; CDR2 reads SYGVKD. V was trimmed by 10 bases and J by 4 bases, leaving 21 bases between them. The CDR3 consists of 15 residues.

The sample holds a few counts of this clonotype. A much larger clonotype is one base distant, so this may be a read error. This CDR3 is CATEKGLASDEQYF. The DNA of the CDR3 is TGTGCCACCGAAAAAGGACTAGCGAGCGACGAGCAGTACTTC. The chain joins TRBV10-3 to TRBJ2-7, with 9 bases that match TRBD2. Germline V CDR1 and CDR2: ENHRY, SYGVKD. The trim removed 10 bases at V and 5 bases at J, leaving 12 bases unmatched. This CDR3 contains 14 residues.

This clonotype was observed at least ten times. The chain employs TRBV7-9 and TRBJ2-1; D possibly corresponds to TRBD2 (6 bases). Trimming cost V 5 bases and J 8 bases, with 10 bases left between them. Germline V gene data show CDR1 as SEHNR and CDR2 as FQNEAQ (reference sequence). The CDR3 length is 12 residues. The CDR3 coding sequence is TGTGCCAGCAGCAAGAGGAGGGATGAGCAGTTCTTC. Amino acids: CASSKRRDEQFF.

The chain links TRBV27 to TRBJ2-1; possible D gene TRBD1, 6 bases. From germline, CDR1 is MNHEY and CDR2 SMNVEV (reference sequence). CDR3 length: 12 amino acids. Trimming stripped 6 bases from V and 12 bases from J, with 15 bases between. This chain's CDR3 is CASRQGWDGQFF. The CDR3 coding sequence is TGTGCCAGCAGACAGGGATGGGATGGGCAGTTCTTC.

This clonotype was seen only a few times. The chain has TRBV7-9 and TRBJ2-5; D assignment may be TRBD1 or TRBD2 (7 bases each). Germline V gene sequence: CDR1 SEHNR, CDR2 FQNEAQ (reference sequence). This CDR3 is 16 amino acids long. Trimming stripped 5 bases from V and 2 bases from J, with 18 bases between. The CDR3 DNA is TGTGCCAGCAGCCCACGTGAAGCGGGACAGCAAGAGACCCAGTACTTC. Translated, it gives CASSPREAGQQETQYF.

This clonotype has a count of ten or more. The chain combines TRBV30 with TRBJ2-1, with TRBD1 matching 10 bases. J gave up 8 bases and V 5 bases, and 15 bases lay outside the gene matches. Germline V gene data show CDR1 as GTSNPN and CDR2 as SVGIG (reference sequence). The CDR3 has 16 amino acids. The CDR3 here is CAWCSPGQGCIDEQFF. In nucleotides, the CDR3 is TGTGCCTGGTGTTCACCGGGACAGGGGTGTATTGATGAGCAGTTCTTC. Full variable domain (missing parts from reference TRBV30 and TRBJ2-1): SQTIHQWPATLVQPVGSPLSLECTVEGTSNPNLYWYRQAAGRGLQLLFYSVGIGQISSEVPQNLSASRPQDRQFILSSKKLLLSDSGFYLCAWCSPGQGCIDEQFFGPGTRLTVL.

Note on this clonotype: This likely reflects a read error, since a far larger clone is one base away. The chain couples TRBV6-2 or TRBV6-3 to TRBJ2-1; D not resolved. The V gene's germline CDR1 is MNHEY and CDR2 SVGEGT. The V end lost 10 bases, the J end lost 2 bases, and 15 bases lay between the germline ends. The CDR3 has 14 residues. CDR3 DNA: TGTGCCATCATGGTCCGGCAAACCTACAATGAGCAGTTCTTC. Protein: CAIMVRQTYNEQFF.

The DNA for the CDR3 is TGTGCCAGCAGTGACTTCACTTCCCTACAGGGATCGTACACCTTC. Amino acid sequence: CASSDFTSLQGSYTF. The chain joins TRBV25-1 to TRBJ1-2; maybe TRBD1 (6 bases). Germline-derived CDR1 and CDR2 are MGHDK and SYGVNS. Trimming took 3 bases from V and 11 from J, leaving 22 bases between them. This CDR3 has 15 residues.

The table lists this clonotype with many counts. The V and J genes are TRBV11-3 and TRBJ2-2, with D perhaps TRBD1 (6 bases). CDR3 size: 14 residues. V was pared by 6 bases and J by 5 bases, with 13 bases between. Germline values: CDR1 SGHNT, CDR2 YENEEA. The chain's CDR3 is CASRPGDVTGELFF. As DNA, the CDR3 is TGTGCCAGCAGACCAGGGGATGTTACCGGGGAGCTGTTTTTT. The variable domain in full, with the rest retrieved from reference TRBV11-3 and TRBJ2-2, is EAGVVQSPRYKIIEKKQPVAFWCNPISGHNTLYWYLQNLGQGPELLIRYENEEAVDDSQLPKDRFSAERLKGVDSTLKIQPAELGDSAVYLCASRPGDVTGELFFGEGSRLTVL.